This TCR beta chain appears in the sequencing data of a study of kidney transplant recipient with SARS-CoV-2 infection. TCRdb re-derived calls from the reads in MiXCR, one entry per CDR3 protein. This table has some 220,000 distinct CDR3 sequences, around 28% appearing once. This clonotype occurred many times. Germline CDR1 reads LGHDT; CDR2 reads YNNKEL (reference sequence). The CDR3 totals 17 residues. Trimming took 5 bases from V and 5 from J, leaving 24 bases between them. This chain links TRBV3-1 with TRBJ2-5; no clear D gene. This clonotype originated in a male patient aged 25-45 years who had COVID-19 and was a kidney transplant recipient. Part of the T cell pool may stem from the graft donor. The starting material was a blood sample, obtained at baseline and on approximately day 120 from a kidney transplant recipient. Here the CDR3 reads CASSFYSPISFSETQYF. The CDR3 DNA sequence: TGTGCCAGCAGCTTCTATAGTCCCATTTCTTTCTCTGAGACCCAGTACTTC.